Presented here are 16 T cell receptor beta chains from one specimen sequenced in a study of cytomegalovirus exposure and HLA in healthy donors. Method: immunoSEQ multiplex PCR; TCRdb's copy keeps in-frame clones and lacks some. Among 100,000 to 150,000 clones listed, about 88% were seen once. The sequencing sample was made of PBMCs. The receptors shown here come from a woman under 30 in good health and CMV-seronegative.

The chain recombines TRBV6-4 with TRBJ1-2, with 10 bases matching TRBD1. V shed 3 bases and J 4 bases; nucleotides not matched to a gene: 5. The CDR3 has 15 residues. CDR1 is MRHNA, CDR2 SNTAGT, per germline. Here the CDR3 reads CASSDYRTGGYGYTF. For the CDR3, the DNA is TGTGCCAGCAGTGATTATAGGACAGGGGGCTATGGCTACACCTTC.

The CDR3 nucleotides are TGTGCCAGCCACTCAATACTCGGGGCCGGGGAGCTGTTTTTT. Protein product: CASHSILGAGELFF. J is TRBJ2-2 and V is TRBV19; TRBD2 is a possible D gene (5 bases). Germline V gene sequence: CDR1 LNHDA, CDR2 SQIVND (reference sequence). This CDR3 has 14 amino acids. V shed 9 bases and J shed 6 bases, with 17 bases lying between them.

The rearrangement links TRBV29-1 to TRBJ1-2, with D possibly being TRBD1 (5 bases). The germline V gene encodes CDR1 SQVTM and CDR2 ANQGSEA. The germline V and J ends were trimmed by 6 bases and 2 bases, with 10 bases remaining between them. The CDR3 extends over 12 amino acids. CDR3 in amino acids: CSVTDENYGYTF. The CDR3 nucleotides are TGCAGCGTGACAGACGAAAACTATGGCTACACCTTC.

The V gene is TRBV7-9, the J gene TRBJ1-1; D not certain. The CDR3 contains 12 residues. Trimming left V 0 bases short and J 8 bases short, with 7 bases between. CDR1 and CDR2 (germline): SEHNR, FQNEAQ (reference sequence). The CDR3 DNA sequence: TGTGCCAGCAGCTTAGCCGGCGGGGAAGCTTTCTTT. Residues: CASSLAGGEAFF. The full variable domain, in which reference TRBV7-9 and TRBJ1-1 provide the parts outside the CDR3, is DTGVSQNPRHKITKRGQNVTFRCDPISEHNRLYWYRQTLGQGPEFLTYFQNEAQLEKSRLLSDRFSAERPKGSFSTLEIQRTEQGDSAMYLCASSLAGGEAFFGQGTRLTVV.

The chain is built from TRBV5-1 and TRBJ2-5; 10 bases map to TRBD1. The ends lost 3 bases at V and 3 bases at J; junction bases unmatched: 5. Germline V gene sequence: CDR1 SGHRS, CDR2 YFSETQ. The CDR3 has 15 residues. CDR3 region: CASSYSGTGEETQYF. DNA for the CDR3: TGCGCCAGCAGCTACTCCGGGACAGGGGAAGAGACCCAGTACTTC.

The chain is built from TRBV5-4 and TRBJ2-7; the D gene is possibly TRBD1 (5 bases). The CDR3 runs 13 residues. Germline lookup yields CDR1 SGHNT and CDR2 YYREEE (reference sequence). V lost 2 bases and J 4 bases, leaving 10 bases between the germline ends. The CDR3 loop reads CASSLPGKYEQYF. DNA of the CDR3: TGTGCCAGCAGCTTACCAGGGAAGTACGAGCAGTACTTC.

The J gene is TRBJ1-4, the V gene TRBV19; possibly TRBD1 for D (6 bases). The CDR3 is 14 residues long. Germline assignment: CDR1 LNHDA and CDR2 SQIVND (reference sequence). Trimming stripped 3 bases from V and 6 bases from J, with 11 bases between. CDR3 in amino acids: CASSISGDHEKLFF. As DNA, the CDR3 is TGTGCCAGTAGTATTTCAGGGGACCATGAAAAACTGTTTTTT.

The chain recombines TRBV5-1 with TRBJ2-5; possible D gene TRBD1, 6 bases. V was pared by 4 bases and J by 5 bases, with 15 bases between. Germline CDR1 reads SGHRS; CDR2 reads YFSETQ. The CDR3 spans 14 residues. The CDR3 protein is CASSQQGRRETQYF. In DNA form, the CDR3 reads TGCGCCAGCAGCCAACAGGGTCGAAGGGAGACCCAGTACTTC.

This clone was seen just once. CDR3 DNA: TGTGCCAGCAGCGTAGATGTTGGGGGTGGGACTAGCACAGATACGCAGTATTTT. This sequence encodes CASSVDVGGGTSTDTQYF. The chain combines TRBV9 with TRBJ2-3; the D gene is possibly TRBD2 (6 bases). Germline values: CDR1 SGDLS, CDR2 YYNGEE. The V end lost 0 bases, the J end lost 0 bases, and 17 bases lay between the germline ends. The CDR3 extends over 18 amino acids.

This clone has just a few counts. The CDR3 protein is CASSLGQGDTQYF. CDR3 coding DNA: TGCGCCAGCAGCTTGGGACAGGGAGATACGCAGTATTTT. The chain employs TRBV5-1 and TRBJ2-3; 7 nucleotides agree with TRBD1. The length of the CDR3 is 13 residues. Germline V gene lookup returns CDR1 SGHRS and CDR2 YFSETQ. V shed 0 bases, J shed 5 bases, and the junction held 0 bases outside the gene matches.

The rearrangement links TRBV6-1 to TRBJ1-1, with D possibly being TRBD1 (5 bases). Trimming removed 2 bases from V and 0 bases from J, with 10 bases in between. This CDR3 is built from 15 residues. Germline-derived CDR1 and CDR2 are MNHNS and SASEGT. CDR3 coding DNA: TGTGCCAGCAGTGAAAACCCAGGGATGAACACTGAAGCTTTCTTT. The encoded protein is CASSENPGMNTEAFF.

V and J are TRBV14 and TRBJ1-6; D gene uncertain. Germline CDR1 is SGHDN and CDR2 is FVKESK. The CDR3 runs 16 residues. Trimming shortened V by 1 base and J by 3 bases, and 10 bases separated the two germline ends. The chain's CDR3 is CASSQVGRLYNSPLHF. As DNA, the CDR3 is TGTGCCAGCAGCCAAGTAGGGAGGCTCTATAATTCACCCCTCCACTTT.

The rearrangement links TRBV19 to TRBJ2-3, with D possibly matching TRBD2 (5 bases). The CDR3 has 19 residues. V was shortened by 5 bases and J by 8 bases, with 32 bases between the two germline ends. CDR1 LNHDA and CDR2 SQIVND come from the germline V gene (reference sequence). The CDR3 bases are TGTGCCAGTAGTGAGGGCCTTTCCCCTATAGGGCCTCTCCGCGGTACGCAGTATTTT. Its protein is CASSEGLSPIGPLRGTQYF.

This clone was detected only a few times. The V gene is TRBV5-4, the J gene TRBJ1-6, with 8 positions matching TRBD1. There are 14 residues in the CDR3. With V trimmed by 4 bases and J by 7 bases, 4 bases remained unmatched. CDR1 is SGHNT, CDR2 YYREEE, per germline (reference sequence). As DNA, the CDR3 is TGTGCCAGCAGCCGGACAGGGCAAAATTCACCCCTCCACTTT. Encoded protein: CASSRTGQNSPLHF.

The chain combines TRBV7-8 with TRBJ1-4; 7 bases map to TRBD1. Germline assignment: CDR1 SGHVS and CDR2 FQNEAQ. The CDR3 covers 17 residues. J was trimmed by 2 bases and V by 5 bases; bases with no gene match: 11. The DNA of the CDR3 is TGTGCCAGCAGCCCCCGACAGGGTGGAAGTACTAATGAAAAACTGTTTTTT. Amino acids: CASSPRQGGSTNEKLFF.

The J gene is TRBJ2-7, the V gene TRBV7-2; 11 bases map to TRBD2. Germline lookup yields CDR1 SGHTA and CDR2 FQGNSA. V lost 1 base, J lost 1 base, and 3 bases stayed unmatched. The CDR3 is 16 amino acids. CDR3 in DNA: TGTGCCAGCAGCTTAGTCCCTAGCGGGGGGTCCTACGAGCAGTACTTC. Translation gives CASSLVPSGGSYEQYF.